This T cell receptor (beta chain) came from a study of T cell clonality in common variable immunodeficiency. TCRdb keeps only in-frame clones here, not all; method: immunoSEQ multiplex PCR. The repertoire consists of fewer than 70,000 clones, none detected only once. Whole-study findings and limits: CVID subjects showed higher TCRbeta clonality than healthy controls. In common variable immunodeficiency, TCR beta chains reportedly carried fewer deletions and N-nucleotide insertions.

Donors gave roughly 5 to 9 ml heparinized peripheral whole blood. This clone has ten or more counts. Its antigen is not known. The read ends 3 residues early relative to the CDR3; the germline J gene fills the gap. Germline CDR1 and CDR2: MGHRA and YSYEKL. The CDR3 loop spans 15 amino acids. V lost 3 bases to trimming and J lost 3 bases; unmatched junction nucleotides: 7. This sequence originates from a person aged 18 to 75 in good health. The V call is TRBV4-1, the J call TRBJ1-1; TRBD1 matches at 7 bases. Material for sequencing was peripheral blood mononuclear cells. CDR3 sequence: CASSQGGQTYTEAFF. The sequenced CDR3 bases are TGCGCCAGCAGCCAGGGGGGACAGACCTACACTGAA.